Below are 6 T cell receptor beta chains sequenced from a single sample in a study of T cells in Graves' hyperthyroidism and ophthalmopathy. The TCR beta CDR3 regions underwent amplification using RNA transcripts as the source. When the TCR CDR3 underwent first-round RT-PCR, the HTBI primer set was used. Each CDR3 protein is one row after TCRdb ran MiXCR on the multiplex PCR reads. This sample has around 700,000 distinct CDR3 sequences, with 18% found just once. The sample was blood. The source of these receptors is a woman between 45 and 60 years old with Graves' hyperthyroidism that later progressed to Graves' ophthalmopathy.

V usage is TRBV10-2 and J usage is TRBJ1-2; no definite D call. Germline assignment: CDR1 WSHSY and CDR2 SAAADI. V was pared by 6 bases and J by 8 bases, with 7 bases between. This CDR3 region has 10 residues. The CDR3 is CASRGSGYTF. The CDR3 nucleotides read TGCGCCAGCAGAGGGTCGGGCTACACCTTC.

This clonotype was counted at least ten times. This chain connects TRBV12-3 or TRBV12-4 to TRBJ2-5; D may be TRBD2 (6 bases). V was trimmed by 5 bases and J by 4 bases, leaving 17 bases between them. The CDR3 is 15 residues long. CDR3 nucleotide sequence: TGTGCCAGCAGTGAAATAGGGACTTCGGGAGAGACCCAGTACTTC. Translation: CASSEIGTSGETQYF.

This clonotype has ten or more counts. The chain carries TRBV11-2 and TRBJ1-1; possible D gene TRBD1, 5 bases. The V end was cut by 3 bases, the J end by 2 bases, with 16 bases between. The germline V gene encodes CDR1 SGHAT and CDR2 FQNNGV. This CDR3 is built from 16 residues. The CDR3 region is CASSFRQSPGNTEAFF. DNA of the CDR3: TGTGCCAGCAGCTTCCGACAGTCCCCCGGTAACACTGAAGCTTTCTTT.

This clonotype was found many times. V and J are TRBV11-3 and TRBJ2-1, with D unresolved. The CDR3 has 12 residues. Germline lookup yields CDR1 SGHNT and CDR2 YENEEA. Trimming removed 3 bases at V and 5 bases at J, with 5 bases between. CDR3 nucleotide sequence: TGTGCCAGCAGCTTTGAGGACAATGAGCAGTTCTTC. It specifies CASSFEDNEQFF.

This clonotype was recorded at least ten times. The V and J genes are TRBV7-3 and TRBJ2-1, with 11 bases matching TRBD2. The CDR3 contains 15 residues. The V segment lost 4 bases and the J segment 9 bases; nucleotides outside the gene matches: 8. CDR1 and CDR2 from the germline V gene are SGHTA and FQGTGA. CDR3 in DNA: TGTGCCAGCAGCTCCCTAGCGGGGGGATTGGGTGAGCAGTTCTTC. It specifies CASSSLAGGLGEQFF.

This clonotype has only a few counts. The gene calls are TRBV6-5 and TRBJ1-1, with 9 bases aligning to TRBD1. CDR1 is MNHEY, CDR2 SVGAGI, per germline. The J segment lost 4 bases and the V segment lost 0 bases, leaving 3 bases of the junction unmatched. The CDR3 sequence is 15 residues long. The CDR3: CASSYSDRGRTEAFF. DNA for the CDR3: TGTGCCAGCAGTTACTCGGACAGGGGACGCACTGAAGCTTTCTTT.